The present TCR beta chain was sequenced within a study of blood T cell repertoires in COVID-19. Libraries were prepared by immunoSEQ multiplex PCR; TCRdb keeps only in-frame clonotypes and omits some of them. The repertoire holds some 170,000 clones, roughly 87% seen once, with roughly 9.1% in the top ten. V lost 0 bases, J lost 8 bases, and 6 bases stayed unmatched. The CDR3 extends over 15 amino acids. CDR1 and CDR2 (germline): MNHEY, SVGAGI. The receptor's source is a woman in her 70s with acute or convalescent COVID-19. Material for sequencing was peripheral blood. The gene calls are TRBV6-5 and TRBJ2-1, with TRBD2 matching 8 bases. The CDR3 sequence is CASSYSSGSWDEQFF. CDR3 bases: TGTGCCAGCAGTTACTCGAGCGGGAGCTGGGATGAGCAGTTCTTC.